This T cell receptor beta chain appears in the sequencing data of a study of blood T cells in healthy people across ages. Whole-study context: Template switching recovered approximately one barcoded beta molecule for every two T cells.

General study points: Researchers judged that diversity estimates from one million T cells fell short of true values.

The length of the CDR3 is 13 residues. Trimming took off 6 bases at V and 11 bases at J, with 17 bases between the two ends. Germline values: CDR1 DFQATT, CDR2 SNEGSKA (reference sequence). This clonotype was counted only a few times. Its antigen remains unknown. PCR was performed a second time for about 7 to 11 cycles using a sample-barcoded 5' primer and a J-beta primer mix. TCRdb processed the 5' RACE reads anew with MiXCR; each CDR3 protein has one entry. The table includes over 700,000 distinct CDR3 sequences, around 25% detected once. This sample also appeared in a second study, on T cells of mothers and their children. That paper notes: With unrelated pairs as the comparison, related mother-child pairs had a slightly higher overlap that was not significant. There was no detection of any persistent microchimeric T cell clones.

The sequence was collected from a boy between 10 and 17 years old in good health. Sequencing was performed on blood. The gene calls are TRBV20-1 and TRBJ1-6; maybe TRBD1 (5 bases). The CDR3 region is CSASRRGTPPLHF. The CDR3 DNA sequence: TGCAGTGCGAGTAGAAGGGGCACTCCACCCCTCCACTTT.